The present entry profiles one T cell receptor (beta chain) with its context. Its antigen remains unidentified. All donors participated as healthy donors of bone marrow. The data belong to a study of cytomegalovirus exposure and HLA in healthy donors. Study findings and constraints: The authors excluded some V segments, including TRBV6-2 and TRBV6-3, as indistinguishable.

PCR amplification relied on 60 Vbeta primers (plus 13 Jbeta primers). Profiling relied on immunoSEQ multiplex PCR, and the TCRdb table lists in-frame clones only, not all of them. In the table there are under 200,000 clones, roughly 80% of which are singletons. In germline, CDR1 is SGHRS, CDR2 YFSETQ. V was clipped by 0 bases and J by 3 bases, with 10 bases between them. The CDR3 is made up of 15 amino acids. Sample: PBMCs. This TCR was sampled from a woman in her 40s in good health and CMV-seronegative. The rearrangement links TRBV5-1 to TRBJ1-3, with D possibly TRBD1 on 6 matching bases. The DNA for the CDR3 is TGCGCCAGCAGCTTGGACGGGGGGCTTGGAAACACCATATATTTT. Residues: CASSLDGGLGNTIYF.